This T cell receptor beta chain was identified in a study of shared clonotypes between healthy human individuals (dated by TCRdb to the early 2020s). Background for the entire study: The cohort included three men and a couple of women between 18 and 49 years of age. To estimate repertoire size and how much clonotype sharing occurs between individuals, the study deeply sequenced the blood TCR repertoires of 5 or 6 healthy adults. For each donor, CD4 naive and CD4 memory were each given three plates, CD8 naive was given two plates, and CD8 memory was given one plate. To increase sequencing depth and limit assay-specific biases, TCR repertoire library preparation and sequencing were carried out by different laboratories using diverse techniques. Between about 0.94 and 8.9 billion PBMCs per donor were obtained by leukapheresis. The investigation overall reported the following: When several donors were compared, the shared fraction of clonotypes was approximately 5% for naive CD4, around 3.6% for naive CD8, more than 2% for memory CD4, and 0.35% to 0.4% for memory CD8. Because the study included a small number of donors, the genetic and exposure-history diversity represented was limited. Compared with non-shared clonotypes, clonotypes shared by all four sorted-subset donors had higher generation probabilities. Even with the large sequencing depth, rarefaction of the sorted-subset datasets indicated that sequencing was incomplete. Naive subsets generally had larger estimated clonotype richness than memory subsets. Pairwise subsampling indicated that sequencing depth was expected to affect the degree of clonotype sharing among donors. Sampling was restricted to blood, and TCR repertoires in tissue are likely to differ from TCR repertoires in blood.

Details on this clone: Its cognate antigen has yet to be identified. No base quality information exists; no much larger clone differs at one position.

According to the germline V gene (reference sequence), CDR1 reads MNHEY and CDR2 reads SMNVEV. V and J are truncated by 5 bases and 9 bases respectively, leaving an intervening sequence of 13 bases. The CDR3 has 13 amino acids, counting the end cysteine and phenylalanine. Of the read, only the CDR3 DNA is kept; its 39 bases are in frame from base 1. CD8 naive samples consisted of CD45RO-negative cells that were positively selected for CCR7, yielding a CD45RA+CCR7+ population without TemRA cells. Donors were healthy HIV-negative adults with no recently reported acute infections or vaccinations. Every donor was a Caucasian adult living in Nashville, Tennessee, USA. Blood was obtained by leukapheresis, after which PBMCs were separated by Ficoll-Histopaque density gradient centrifugation and cryopreserved in liquid nitrogen vapor phase. Analytical flow cytometry was used to check the purity and quantity of every magnetically sorted T cell population. From each sorted fraction, genomic DNA was isolated and quantified by UV absorbance on a Nanodrop 2000c.

Using the deep immunoSEQ assay, TCR CDR3 regions were amplified from genomic DNA by multiplex PCR. Extracted genomic DNA from each cell subset was distributed evenly across all wells of several immunoSEQ 96-well plates, and each plate was treated as a replicate. For sorted subsets, around 0.2 ug genomic DNA, equal to 30,000 to 35,000 T cell genomes, was loaded into each replicate PCR. The purified libraries were quantified using a Qubit 3.0 fluorometer, sized with a Bioanalyzer 2100, and then quantified again using the KAPA Library Quantification kit. Every immunoSEQ 96-well plate was sequenced on a separate single-read 150-cycle Illumina NextSeq 550 flow cell. From the authors' description of their analysis: Because only junctional sequences without quality scores were contained in the immunoSEQ output, filtering matching that applied to full-length reads could not be performed. To assign V/J genes and CDR3, sequences were annotated using PyIR, a Python wrapper for IgBLAST v1.9, with IMGT germline references. Any read was removed if the V/J assignment was weak (E-value above 1e-6), the CDR3 was missing, or the read contained stop codons, out-of-frame junctions, or ambiguous translated residues. V3J clonotypes were defined by identical inferred V gene, J gene, and CDR3 amino acid sequence. Percentage overlap between repertoires was computed as shared unique clonotypes divided by the size of the smaller repertoire. Repertoire richness was assessed with RTK rarefaction, the Chao1 estimator, and Recon v2.1 estimates of unobserved clonotypes. For all TCRbeta clonotypes obtained by the gDNA method from several donors, generation probabilities were computed with OLGA. This is the immuneACCESS table as TCRdb keeps it, with only in-frame sequences that have V and J called. A part of the clones is gone; compared with another copy, unresolved V genes explain less than half, and the rest is unexplained. The V and J calls and clone size are taken from that table; D and trimming were inferred from the DNA. Recorded for this sample are about 600,000 clones; nearly 97% of them occurred a single time. The ten biggest clones cover over 0.09% of the sample.

The rearrangement joined TRBV27 to TRBJ1-4; TRBD1 is a weak D gene call, 6 bases matching. The sequence came from a woman aged 25 to 39 in good health. What was sequenced was naive CD8+ T cells sorted from blood. What this sample's cell subset or site label stands for: CD45RA+CCR7+. Here the CDR3 is given as CASSEHRDQKLFF. The sequenced DNA: TGTGCCAGCAGTGAACACAGGGACCAAAAACTGTTTTTT.